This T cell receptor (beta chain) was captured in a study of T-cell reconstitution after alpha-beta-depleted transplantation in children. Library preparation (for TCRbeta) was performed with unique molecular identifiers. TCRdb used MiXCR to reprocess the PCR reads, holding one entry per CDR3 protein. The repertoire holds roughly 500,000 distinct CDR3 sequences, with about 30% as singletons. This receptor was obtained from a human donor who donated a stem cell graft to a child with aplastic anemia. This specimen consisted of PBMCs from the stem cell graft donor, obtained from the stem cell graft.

The CDR3 reads CASSFWLLREQYV. The CDR3, as DNA: TGTGCCAGCAGCTTTTGGCTTCTAAGGGAGCAGTACGTC. The chain combines TRBV5-6 with TRBJ2-7; D remains unclear. V dropped 2 bases and J dropped 7 bases, with 13 bases sitting between them. The CDR3 extends over 13 amino acids. Germline loops: CDR1 SGHDT, CDR2 YYEEEE.